What follows is one TCR beta chain and its context. Treatment: preoperative locoregional IRX-2 cytokine immunotherapy. Patients received preoperative, locoregional IRX-2 cytokine immunotherapy in a phase Ib study. The method was immunoSEQ multiplex PCR; TCRdb's version includes in-frame clones alone and lacks a portion of them. This sample yields roughly 34,000 clones, of which around nine tenths are seen a single time; 1.6% belongs to the top ten. The data belong to a study of preoperative IRX-2 immunotherapy in early breast cancer. The trim removed 6 bases at V and 8 bases at J, leaving 11 bases unmatched. The V gene's germline CDR1 is SGHVT and CDR2 SQSDAQ. CDR3 length: 15 residues.

The sequence derives from a human donor with breast cancer. The chain carries TRBV7-4 and TRBJ2-1; 9 bases match TRBD1. Specimen: tumor tissue, collected after IRX-2 immunotherapy. CDR3 bases: TGTGCCAGCAGAATGACCGGGACAGGGTCTTATGAGCAGTTCTTC. The encoded protein is CASRMTGTGSYEQFF.